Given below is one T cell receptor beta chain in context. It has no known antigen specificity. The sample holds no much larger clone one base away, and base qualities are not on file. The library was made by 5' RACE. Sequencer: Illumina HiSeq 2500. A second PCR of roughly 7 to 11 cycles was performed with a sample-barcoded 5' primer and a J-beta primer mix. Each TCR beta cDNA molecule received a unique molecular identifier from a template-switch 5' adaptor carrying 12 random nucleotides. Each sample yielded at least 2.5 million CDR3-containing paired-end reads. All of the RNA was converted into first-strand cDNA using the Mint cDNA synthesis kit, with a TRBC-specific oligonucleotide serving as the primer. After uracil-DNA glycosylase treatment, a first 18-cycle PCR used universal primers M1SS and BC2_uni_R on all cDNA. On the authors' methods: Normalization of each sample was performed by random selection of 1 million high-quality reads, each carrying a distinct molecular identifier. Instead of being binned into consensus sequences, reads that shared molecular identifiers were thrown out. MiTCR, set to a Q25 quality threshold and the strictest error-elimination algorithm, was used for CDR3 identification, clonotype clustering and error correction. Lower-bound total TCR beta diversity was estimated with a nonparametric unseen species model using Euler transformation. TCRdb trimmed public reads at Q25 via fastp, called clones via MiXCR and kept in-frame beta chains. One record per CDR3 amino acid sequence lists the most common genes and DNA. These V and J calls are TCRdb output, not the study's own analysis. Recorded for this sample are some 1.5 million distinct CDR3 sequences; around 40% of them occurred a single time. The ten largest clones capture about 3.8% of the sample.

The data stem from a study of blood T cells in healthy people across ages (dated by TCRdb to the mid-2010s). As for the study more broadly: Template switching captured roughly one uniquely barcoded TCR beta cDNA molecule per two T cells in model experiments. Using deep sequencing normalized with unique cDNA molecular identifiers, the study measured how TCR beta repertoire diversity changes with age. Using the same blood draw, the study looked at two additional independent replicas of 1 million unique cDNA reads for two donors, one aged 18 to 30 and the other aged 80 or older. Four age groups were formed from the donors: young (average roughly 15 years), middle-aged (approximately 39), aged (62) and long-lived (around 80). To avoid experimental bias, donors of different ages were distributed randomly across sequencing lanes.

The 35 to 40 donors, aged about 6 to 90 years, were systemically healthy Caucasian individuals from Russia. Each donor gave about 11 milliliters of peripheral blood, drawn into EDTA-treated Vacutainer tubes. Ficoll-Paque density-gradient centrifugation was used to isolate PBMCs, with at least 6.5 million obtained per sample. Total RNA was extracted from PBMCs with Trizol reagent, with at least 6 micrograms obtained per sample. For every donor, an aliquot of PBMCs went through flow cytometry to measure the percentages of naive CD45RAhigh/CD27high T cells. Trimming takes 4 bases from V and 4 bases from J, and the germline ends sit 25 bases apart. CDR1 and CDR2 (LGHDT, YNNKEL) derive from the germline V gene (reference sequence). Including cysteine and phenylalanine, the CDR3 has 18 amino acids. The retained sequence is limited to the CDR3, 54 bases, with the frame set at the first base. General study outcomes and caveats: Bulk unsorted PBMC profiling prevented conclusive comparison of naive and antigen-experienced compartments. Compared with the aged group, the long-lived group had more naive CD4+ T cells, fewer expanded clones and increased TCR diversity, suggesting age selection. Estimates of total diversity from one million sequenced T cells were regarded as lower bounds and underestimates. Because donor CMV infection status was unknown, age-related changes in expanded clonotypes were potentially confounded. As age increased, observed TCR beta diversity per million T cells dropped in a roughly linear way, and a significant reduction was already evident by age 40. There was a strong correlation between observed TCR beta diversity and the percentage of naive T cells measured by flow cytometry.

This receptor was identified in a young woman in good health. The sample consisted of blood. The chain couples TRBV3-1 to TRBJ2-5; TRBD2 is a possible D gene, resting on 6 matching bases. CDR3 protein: CASSRTYIVGLGGETQYF. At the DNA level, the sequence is TGTGCCAGCAGCCGGACGTACATTGTGGGGCTGGGGGGAGAGACCCAGTACTTC.